This T cell receptor beta chain was profiled in a study of Ad26.COV2.S vaccination and SARS-CoV-2 variants. Regarding the study as a whole: There was a possibility that the TCR breadth and depth analyses underestimated total T cell responses.

V was pared by 7 bases and J by 8 bases, with 14 bases between. Per germline, CDR1 SEHNR and CDR2 FQNEAQ (reference sequence). The CDR3 has 12 residues. Turning to this clone: Antigen unknown.

Sequenced by immunoSEQ multiplex PCR; TCRdb stores in-frame clones only, minus some. The data contain around 320,000 clones, around 81% of them singletons. The sample's treatment: about 20 received Ad26.COV2.S at low or high dose, single or two shots; roughly five received placebo; per-sample allocation not given. Samples came from day 63 after the first vaccine or placebo injection. The starting material was peripheral blood, obtained in a trial of Ad26.COV2.S vaccine versus placebo. V usage is TRBV7-9 and J usage is TRBJ1-2; perhaps TRBD1 as D (5 bases). This sequence was found in a person between 18 and 60 years old who received the Ad26.COV2.S COVID-19 vaccine or a placebo. The DNA of the CDR3 is TGTGCCAGCAAAGGGGCCTCCCGCGGCTACACCTTC. It is translated as CASKGASRGYTF. Variable domain in full (rest from reference TRBV7-9 and TRBJ1-2): DTGVSQNPRHKITKRGQNVTFRCDPISEHNRLYWYRQTLGQGPEFLTYFQNEAQLEKSRLLSDRFSAERPKGSFSTLEIQRTEQGDSAMYLCASKGASRGYTFGSGTRLTVV.